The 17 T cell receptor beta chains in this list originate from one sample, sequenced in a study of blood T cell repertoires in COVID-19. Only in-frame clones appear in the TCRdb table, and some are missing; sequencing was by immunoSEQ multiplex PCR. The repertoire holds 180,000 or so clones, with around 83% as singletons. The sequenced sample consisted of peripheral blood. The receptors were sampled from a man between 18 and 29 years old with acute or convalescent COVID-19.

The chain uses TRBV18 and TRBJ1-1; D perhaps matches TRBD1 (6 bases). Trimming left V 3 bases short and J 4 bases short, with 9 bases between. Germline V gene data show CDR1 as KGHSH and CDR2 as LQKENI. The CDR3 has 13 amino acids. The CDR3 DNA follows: TGTGCCAGCTCACCTATACAGGGCACTGAAGCTTTCTTT. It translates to CASSPIQGTEAFF.

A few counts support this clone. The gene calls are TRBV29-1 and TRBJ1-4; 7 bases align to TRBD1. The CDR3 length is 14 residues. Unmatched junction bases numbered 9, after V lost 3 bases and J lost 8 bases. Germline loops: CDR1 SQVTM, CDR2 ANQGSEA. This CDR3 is CSVDKGQVGEKLFF. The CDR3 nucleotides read TGCAGCGTTGATAAAGGACAGGTGGGGGAAAAACTGTTTTTT.

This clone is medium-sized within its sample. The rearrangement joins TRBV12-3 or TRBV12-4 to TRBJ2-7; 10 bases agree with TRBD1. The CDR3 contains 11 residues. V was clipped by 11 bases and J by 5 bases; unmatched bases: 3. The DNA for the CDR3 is TGTGCCTCGGGACAGGGGAACGAGCAGTACTTC. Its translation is CASGQGNEQYF.

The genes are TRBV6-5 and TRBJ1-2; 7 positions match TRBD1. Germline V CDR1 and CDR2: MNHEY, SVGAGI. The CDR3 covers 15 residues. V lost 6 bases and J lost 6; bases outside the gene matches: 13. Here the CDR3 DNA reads TGTGCCAGCAGGCCCGACAGGGCTGGTTCTAATGGCTACACCTTC. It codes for CASRPDRAGSNGYTF.

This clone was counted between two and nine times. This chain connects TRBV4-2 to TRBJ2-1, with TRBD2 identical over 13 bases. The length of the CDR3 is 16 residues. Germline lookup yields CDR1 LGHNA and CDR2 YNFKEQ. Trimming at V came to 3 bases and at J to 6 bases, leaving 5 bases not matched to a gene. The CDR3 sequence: CASSQRTSGGSNEQFF. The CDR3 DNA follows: TGTGCCAGCAGCCAGCGGACTAGCGGGGGTTCCAATGAGCAGTTCTTC.

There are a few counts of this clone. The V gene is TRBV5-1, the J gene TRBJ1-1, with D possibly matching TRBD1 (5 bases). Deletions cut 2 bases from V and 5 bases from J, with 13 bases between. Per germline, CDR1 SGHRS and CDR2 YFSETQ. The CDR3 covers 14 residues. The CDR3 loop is CASSFDSGFTEAFF. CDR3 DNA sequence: TGCGCCAGCAGCTTCGACAGTGGGTTTACTGAAGCTTTCTTT.

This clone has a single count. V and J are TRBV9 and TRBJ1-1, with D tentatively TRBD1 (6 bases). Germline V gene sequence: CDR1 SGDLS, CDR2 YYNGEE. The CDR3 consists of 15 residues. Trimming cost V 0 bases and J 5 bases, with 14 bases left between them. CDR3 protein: CASSVGGGRQTEAFF. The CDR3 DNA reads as TGTGCCAGCAGCGTAGGCGGGGGGCGTCAAACTGAAGCTTTCTTT.

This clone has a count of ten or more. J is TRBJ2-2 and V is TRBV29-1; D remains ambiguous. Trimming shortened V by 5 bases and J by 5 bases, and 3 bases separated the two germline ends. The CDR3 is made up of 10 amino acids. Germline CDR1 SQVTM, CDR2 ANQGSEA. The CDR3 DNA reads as TGCAGCGTTTATACCGGGGAGCTGTTTTTT. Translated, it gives CSVYTGELFF.

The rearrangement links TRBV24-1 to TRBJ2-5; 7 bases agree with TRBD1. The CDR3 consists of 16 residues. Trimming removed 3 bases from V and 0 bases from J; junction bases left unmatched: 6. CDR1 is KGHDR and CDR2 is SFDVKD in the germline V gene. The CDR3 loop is CATSDHITGDQETQYF. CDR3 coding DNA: TGTGCCACCAGTGATCATATAACAGGGGACCAAGAGACCCAGTACTTC.

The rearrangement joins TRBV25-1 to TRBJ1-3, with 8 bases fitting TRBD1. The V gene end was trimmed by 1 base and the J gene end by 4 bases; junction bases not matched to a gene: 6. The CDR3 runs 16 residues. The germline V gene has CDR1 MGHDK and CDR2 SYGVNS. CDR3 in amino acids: CASSEWGRTGGNTIYF. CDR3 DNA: TGTGCCAGCAGTGAATGGGGGAGGACAGGGGGAAACACCATATATTTT.

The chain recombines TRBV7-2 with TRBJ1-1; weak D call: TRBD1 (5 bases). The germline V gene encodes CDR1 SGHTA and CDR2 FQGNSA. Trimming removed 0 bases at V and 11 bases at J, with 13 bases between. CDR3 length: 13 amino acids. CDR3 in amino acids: CASSLADISSAFF. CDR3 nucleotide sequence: TGTGCCAGCAGCTTAGCGGACATAAGCTCGGCTTTCTTT.

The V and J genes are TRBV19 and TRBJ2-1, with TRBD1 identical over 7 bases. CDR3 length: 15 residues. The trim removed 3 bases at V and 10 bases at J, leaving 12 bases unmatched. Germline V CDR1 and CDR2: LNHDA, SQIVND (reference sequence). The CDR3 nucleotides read TGTGCCAGTAGTATCAGGACAGGTCCTTTGGGGGAGCAGTTCTTC. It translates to CASSIRTGPLGEQFF.

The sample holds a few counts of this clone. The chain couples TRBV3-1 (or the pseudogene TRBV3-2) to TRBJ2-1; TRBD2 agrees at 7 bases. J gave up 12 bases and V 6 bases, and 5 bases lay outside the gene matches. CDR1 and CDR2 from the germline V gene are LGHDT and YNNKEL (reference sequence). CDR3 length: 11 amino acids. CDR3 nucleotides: TGTGCCAGCAGTTCGGGGGGAGGGCAGTTCTTC. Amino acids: CASSSGGGQFF.

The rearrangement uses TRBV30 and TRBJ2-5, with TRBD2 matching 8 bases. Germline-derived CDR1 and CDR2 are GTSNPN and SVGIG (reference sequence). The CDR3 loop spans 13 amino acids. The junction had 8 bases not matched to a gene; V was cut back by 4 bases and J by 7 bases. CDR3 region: CAWTPGGPLTQYF. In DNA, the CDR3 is TGTGCCTGGACTCCGGGGGGGCCCTTGACCCAGTACTTC.

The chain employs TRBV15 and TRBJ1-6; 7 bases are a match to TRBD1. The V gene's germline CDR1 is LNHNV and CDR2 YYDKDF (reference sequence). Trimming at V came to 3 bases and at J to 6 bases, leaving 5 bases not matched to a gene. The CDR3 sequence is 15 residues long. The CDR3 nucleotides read TGTGCCACCAGCAGTGGGACAGCCACTAATTCACCCCTCCACTTT. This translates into CATSSGTATNSPLHF. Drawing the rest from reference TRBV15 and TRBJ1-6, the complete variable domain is DAMVIQNPRYQVTQFGKPVTLSCSQTLNHNVMYWYQQKSSQAPKLLFHYYDKDFNNEADTPDNFQSRRPNTSFCFLDIRSPGLGDTAMYLCATSSGTATNSPLHFGNGTRLTVT.

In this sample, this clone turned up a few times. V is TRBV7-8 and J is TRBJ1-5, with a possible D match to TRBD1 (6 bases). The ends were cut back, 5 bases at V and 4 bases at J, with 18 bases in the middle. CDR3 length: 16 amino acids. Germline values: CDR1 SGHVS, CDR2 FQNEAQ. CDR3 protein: CASSPRGGGVNQPQHF. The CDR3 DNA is TGTGCCAGCAGCCCCCGAGGGGGAGGGGTAAATCAGCCCCAGCATTTT. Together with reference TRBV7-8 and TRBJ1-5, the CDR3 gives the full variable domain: GAGVSQSPRYKVAKRGQDVALRCDPISGHVSLFWYQQALGQGPEFLTYFQNEAQLDKSGLPSDRFFAERPEGSVSTLKIQRTQQEDSAVYLCASSPRGGGVNQPQHFGDGTRLSIL.

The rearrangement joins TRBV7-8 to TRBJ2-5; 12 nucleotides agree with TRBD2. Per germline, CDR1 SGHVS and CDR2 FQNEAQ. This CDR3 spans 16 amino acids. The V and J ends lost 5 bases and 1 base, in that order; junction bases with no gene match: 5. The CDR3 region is CASSASSGGAQETQYF. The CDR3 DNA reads TGTGCCAGCAGCGCCTCTAGCGGGGGGGCCCAAGAGACCCAGTACTTC.